This T cell receptor (beta chain) was recovered during a study of naive and memory T cell subsets. Study results and caveats: Activation and differentiation may alter RNA-based TCR counts. Naive repertoires, especially CD8, held a few larger clonotypes, possibly memory cells re-expressing CD45RA. Over 90% of naive TCR sequences appeared only once, unlike memory subsets.

CDR1 DFQATT and CDR2 SNEGSKA come from the germline V gene (reference sequence). V trimming: 4 bases; J trimming: 3 bases; junction bases outside the gene matches: 6. The CDR3 loop spans 15 amino acids. Of note for this clonotype: Its antigen is unidentified.

Two oligonucleotides, mixed equimolar, formed the beta constant-region primer covering TRBC1 and TRBC2. Four rounds of PCR amplified the ligated cDNA using nested alpha and beta constant-region primers plus SP2. TCRdb processed the UMI-ligation and nested PCR reads anew with MiXCR; each CDR3 protein has one entry. The repertoire holds over 130,000 distinct CDR3 sequences, approximately 21% seen once, with 0.6% to 0.7% in the top ten. Sequenced: naive CD8+ T cells from blood. The V gene is TRBV20-1, the J gene TRBJ2-1; 10 bases align to TRBD2. The source is a human donor in good health. The CDR3 protein is CSAITSGALYNEQFF. In DNA, the CDR3 is TGCAGTGCTATAACTAGCGGGGCCCTCTACAATGAGCAGTTCTTC.